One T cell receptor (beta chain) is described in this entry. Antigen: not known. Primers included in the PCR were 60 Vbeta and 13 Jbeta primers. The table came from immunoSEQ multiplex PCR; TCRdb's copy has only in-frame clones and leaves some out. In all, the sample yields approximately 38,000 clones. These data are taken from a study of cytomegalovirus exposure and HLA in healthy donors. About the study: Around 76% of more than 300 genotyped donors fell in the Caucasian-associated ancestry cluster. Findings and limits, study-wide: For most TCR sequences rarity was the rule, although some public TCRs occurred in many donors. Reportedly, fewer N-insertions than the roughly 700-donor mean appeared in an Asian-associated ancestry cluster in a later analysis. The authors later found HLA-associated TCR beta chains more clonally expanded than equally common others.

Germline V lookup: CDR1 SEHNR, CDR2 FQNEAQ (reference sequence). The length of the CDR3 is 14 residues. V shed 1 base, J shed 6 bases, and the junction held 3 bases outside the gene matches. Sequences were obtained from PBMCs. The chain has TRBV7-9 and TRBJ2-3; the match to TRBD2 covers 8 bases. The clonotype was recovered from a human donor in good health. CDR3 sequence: CASSLVAGRDTQYF. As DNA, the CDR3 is TGTGCCAGCAGCTTAGTAGCGGGGAGGGATACGCAGTATTTT.